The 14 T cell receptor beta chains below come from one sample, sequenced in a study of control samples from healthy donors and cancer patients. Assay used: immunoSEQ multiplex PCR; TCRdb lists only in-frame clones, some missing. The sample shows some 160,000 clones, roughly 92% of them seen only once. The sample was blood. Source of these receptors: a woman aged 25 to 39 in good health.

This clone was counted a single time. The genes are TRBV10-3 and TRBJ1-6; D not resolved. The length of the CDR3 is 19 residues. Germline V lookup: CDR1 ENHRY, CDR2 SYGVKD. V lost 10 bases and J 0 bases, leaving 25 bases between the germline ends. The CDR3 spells CATMQGSDGSSSYNSPLHF. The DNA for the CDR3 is TGTGCCACCATGCAAGGCTCCGACGGCTCGAGCTCCTATAATTCACCCCTCCACTTT.

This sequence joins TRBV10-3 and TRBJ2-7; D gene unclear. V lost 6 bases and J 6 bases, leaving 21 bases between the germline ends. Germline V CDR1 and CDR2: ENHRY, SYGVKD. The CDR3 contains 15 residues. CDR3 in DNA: TGTGCCATCAGCCCCTTCGTGGCCAATACCCCCGAGCAGTACTTC. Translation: CAISPFVANTPEQYF.

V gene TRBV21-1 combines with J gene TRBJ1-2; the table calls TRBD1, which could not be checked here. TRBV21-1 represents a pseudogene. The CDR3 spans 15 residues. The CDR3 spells CASSKGRDRTYGYTF. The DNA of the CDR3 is TGTGCCAGCAGCAAGGGAAGGGACAGAACCTATGGCTACACCTTC.

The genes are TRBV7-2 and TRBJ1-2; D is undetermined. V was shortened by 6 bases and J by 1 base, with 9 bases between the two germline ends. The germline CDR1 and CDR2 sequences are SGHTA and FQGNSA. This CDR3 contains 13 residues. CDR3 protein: CASRKQINYGYTF. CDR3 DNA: TGTGCCAGCAGGAAGCAGATTAACTATGGCTACACCTTC.

This chain's CDR3 is CASSFEVGQETQYF. For the CDR3, the DNA is TGTGCCAGCTCTTTTGAAGTAGGCCAAGAGACCCAGTACTTC. The chain recombines TRBV9 with TRBJ2-5; the D is unclear. The CDR3 consists of 14 residues. Between the trimmed V and J ends, which lost 7 bases and 1 base, there was a span of 14 bases. Germline assignment: CDR1 SGDLS and CDR2 YYNGEE.

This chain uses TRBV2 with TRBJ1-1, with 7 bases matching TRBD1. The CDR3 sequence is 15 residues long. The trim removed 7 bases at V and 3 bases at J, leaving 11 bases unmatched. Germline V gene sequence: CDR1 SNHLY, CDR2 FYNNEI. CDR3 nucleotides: TGTGCCAGCATTGCCTCGACAGGGTCGTACACTGAAGCTTTCTTT. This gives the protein CASIASTGSYTEAFF.

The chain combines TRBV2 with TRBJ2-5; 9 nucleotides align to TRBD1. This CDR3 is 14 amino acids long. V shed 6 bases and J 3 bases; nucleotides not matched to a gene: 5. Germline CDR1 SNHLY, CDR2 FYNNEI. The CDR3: CASRGTGREETQYF. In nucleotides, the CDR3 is TGTGCCAGCAGGGGGACAGGGAGGGAAGAGACCCAGTACTTC.

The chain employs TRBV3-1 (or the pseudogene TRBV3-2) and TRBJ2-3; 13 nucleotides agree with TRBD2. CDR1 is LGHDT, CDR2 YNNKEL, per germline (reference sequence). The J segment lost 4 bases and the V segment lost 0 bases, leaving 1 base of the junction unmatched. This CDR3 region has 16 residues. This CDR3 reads CASSQELAGGPDTQYF. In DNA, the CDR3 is TGTGCCAGCAGCCAAGAACTAGCGGGGGGGCCAGATACGCAGTATTTT.

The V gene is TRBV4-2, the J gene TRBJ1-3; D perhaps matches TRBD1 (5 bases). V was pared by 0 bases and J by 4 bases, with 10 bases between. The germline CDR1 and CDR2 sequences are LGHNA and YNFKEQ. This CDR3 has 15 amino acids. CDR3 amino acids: CASSQDRALGNTIYF. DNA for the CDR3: TGTGCCAGCAGCCAAGACAGGGCGCTGGGAAACACCATATATTTT.

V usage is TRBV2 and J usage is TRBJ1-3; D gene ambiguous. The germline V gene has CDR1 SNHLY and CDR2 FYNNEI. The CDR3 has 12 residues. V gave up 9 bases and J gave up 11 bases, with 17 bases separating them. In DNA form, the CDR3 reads TGTGCCAGTCGGACCCCACGGGCGTCCATATATTTT. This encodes CASRTPRASIYF.

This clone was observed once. The CDR3 region has the DNA TGCAGCGTTGTAGGCGGGAATTCCTACGAGCAGTACTTC. The encoded protein is CSVVGGNSYEQYF. The V and J genes are TRBV29-1 and TRBJ2-7, with a tentative D call TRBD2 (6 bases). This CDR3 comprises 13 residues. Germline V lookup: CDR1 SQVTM, CDR2 ANQGSEA. V lost 4 bases, J lost 1 base, and 11 bases lay in between.

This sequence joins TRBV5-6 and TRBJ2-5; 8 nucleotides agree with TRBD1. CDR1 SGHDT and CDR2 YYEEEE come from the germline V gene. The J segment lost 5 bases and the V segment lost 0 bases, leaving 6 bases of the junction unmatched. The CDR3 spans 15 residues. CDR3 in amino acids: CASSLDTGGWETQYF. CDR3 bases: TGTGCCAGCAGCTTGGATACAGGGGGGTGGGAGACCCAGTACTTC. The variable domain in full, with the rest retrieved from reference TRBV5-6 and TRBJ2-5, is DAGVTQSPTHLIKTRGQQVTLRCSPKSGHDTVSWYQQALGQGPQFIFQYYEEEERQRGNFPDRFSGHQFPNYSSELNVNALLLGDSALYLCASSLDTGGWETQYFGPGTRLLVL.

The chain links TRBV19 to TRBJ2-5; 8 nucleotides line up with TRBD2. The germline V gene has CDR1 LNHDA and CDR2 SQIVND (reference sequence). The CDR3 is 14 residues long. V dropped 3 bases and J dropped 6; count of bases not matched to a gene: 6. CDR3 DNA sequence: TGTGCCAGTAGTATGGCCAGCGGGGGCAAGACCCAGTACTTC. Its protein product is CASSMASGGKTQYF.

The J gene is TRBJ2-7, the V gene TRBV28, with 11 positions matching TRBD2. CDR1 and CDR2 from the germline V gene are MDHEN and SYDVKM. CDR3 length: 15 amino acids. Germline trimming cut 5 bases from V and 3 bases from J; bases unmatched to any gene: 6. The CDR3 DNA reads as TGTGCCAGCAGTATCCTAGCGGGAGGCTTCTACGAGCAGTACTTC. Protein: CASSILAGGFYEQYF.